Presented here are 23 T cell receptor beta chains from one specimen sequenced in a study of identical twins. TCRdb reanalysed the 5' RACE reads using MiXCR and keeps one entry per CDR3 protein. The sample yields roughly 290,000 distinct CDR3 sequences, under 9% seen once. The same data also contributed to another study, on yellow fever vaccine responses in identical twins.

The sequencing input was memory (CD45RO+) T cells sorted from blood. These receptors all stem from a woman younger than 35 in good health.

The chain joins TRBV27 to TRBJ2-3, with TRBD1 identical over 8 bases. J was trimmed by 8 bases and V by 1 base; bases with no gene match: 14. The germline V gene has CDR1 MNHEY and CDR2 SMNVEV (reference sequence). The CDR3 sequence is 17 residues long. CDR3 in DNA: TGTGCCAGCAGTTTATACAGGGGGGTCGACTTGGCAGTTACGCAGTATTTT. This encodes CASSLYRGVDLAVTQYF.

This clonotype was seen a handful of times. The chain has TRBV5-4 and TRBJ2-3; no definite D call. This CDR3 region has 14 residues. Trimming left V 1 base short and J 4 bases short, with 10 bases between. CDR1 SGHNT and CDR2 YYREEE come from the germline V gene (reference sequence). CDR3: CASSLQDAADTQYF. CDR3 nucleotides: TGTGCCAGCAGCTTGCAGGACGCTGCAGATACGCAGTATTTT.

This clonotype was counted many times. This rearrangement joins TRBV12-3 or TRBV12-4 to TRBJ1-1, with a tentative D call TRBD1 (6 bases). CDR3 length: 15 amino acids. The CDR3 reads CGSSRGTGPGTEAFF. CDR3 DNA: TGTGGTTCTTCCAGGGGAACGGGTCCTGGCACTGAAGCTTTCTTT.

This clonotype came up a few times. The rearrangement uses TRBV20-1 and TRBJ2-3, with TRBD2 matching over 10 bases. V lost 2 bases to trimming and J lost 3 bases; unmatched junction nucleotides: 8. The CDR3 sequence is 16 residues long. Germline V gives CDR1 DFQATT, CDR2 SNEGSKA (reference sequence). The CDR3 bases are TGCAGTGCTAGAACGCAGCGGGGGGGCCTTACAGATACGCAGTATTTT. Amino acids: CSARTQRGGLTDTQYF.

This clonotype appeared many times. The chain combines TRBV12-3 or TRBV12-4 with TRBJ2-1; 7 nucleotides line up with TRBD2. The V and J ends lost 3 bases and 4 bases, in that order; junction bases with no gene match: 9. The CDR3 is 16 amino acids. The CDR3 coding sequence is TGTGCCAGCAGTTTTTTTTTGGCTAGCGGATACAATGAGCAGTTCTTC. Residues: CASSFFLASGYNEQFF.

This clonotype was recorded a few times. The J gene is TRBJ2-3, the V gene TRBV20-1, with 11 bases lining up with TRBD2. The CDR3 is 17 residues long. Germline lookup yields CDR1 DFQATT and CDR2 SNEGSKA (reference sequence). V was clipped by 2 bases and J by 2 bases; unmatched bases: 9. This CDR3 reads CSARTFASGGSTDTQYF. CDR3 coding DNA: TGCAGTGCTAGAACTTTTGCTAGCGGGGGGTCCACAGATACGCAGTATTTT.

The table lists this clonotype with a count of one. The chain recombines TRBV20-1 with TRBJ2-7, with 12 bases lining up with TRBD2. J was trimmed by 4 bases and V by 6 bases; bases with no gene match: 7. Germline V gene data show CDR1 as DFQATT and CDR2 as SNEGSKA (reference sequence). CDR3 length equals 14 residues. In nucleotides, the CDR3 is TGCAGTGCCCTGACTAGCGGGAGCCGGTACGAGCAGTACTTC. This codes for CSALTSGSRYEQYF.

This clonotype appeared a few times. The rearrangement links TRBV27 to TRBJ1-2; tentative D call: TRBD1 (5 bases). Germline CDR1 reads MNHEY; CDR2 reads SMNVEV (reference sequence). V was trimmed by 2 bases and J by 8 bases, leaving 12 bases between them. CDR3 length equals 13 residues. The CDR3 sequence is CASSLRGEMGYTF. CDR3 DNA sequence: TGTGCCAGCAGTTTACGGGGGGAAATGGGCTACACCTTC.

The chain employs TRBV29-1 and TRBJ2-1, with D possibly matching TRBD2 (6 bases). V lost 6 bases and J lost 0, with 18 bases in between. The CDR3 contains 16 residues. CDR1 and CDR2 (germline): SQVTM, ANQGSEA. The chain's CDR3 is CSVLKTGGYSYNEQFF. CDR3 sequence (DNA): TGCAGCGTCCTGAAGACTGGGGGGTACTCCTACAATGAGCAGTTCTTC.

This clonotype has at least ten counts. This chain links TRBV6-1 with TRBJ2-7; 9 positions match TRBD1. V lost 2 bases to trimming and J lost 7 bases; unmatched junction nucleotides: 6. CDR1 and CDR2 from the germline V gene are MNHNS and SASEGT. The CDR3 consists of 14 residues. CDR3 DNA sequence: TGTGCCAGCAGTGAACCCTGGACAGGGGTTGAGCAGTACGTC. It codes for CASSEPWTGVEQYV.

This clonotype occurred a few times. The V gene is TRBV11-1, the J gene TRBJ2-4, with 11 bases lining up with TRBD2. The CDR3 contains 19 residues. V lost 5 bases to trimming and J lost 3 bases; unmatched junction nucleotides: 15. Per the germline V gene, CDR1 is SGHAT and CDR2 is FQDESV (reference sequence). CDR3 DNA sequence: TGTGCCAGCAGCCGGGGGCTACTAGCGGGGGCCGGTGGCAAAAACATTCAGTACTTC. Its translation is CASSRGLLAGAGGKNIQYF.

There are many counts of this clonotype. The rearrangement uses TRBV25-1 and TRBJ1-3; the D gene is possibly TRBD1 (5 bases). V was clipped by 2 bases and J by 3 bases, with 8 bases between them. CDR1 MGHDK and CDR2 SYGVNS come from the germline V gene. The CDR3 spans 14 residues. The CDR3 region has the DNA TGTGCCAGCAGTGAACAGGGCCGTGGAAACACCATATATTTT. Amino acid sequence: CASSEQGRGNTIYF.

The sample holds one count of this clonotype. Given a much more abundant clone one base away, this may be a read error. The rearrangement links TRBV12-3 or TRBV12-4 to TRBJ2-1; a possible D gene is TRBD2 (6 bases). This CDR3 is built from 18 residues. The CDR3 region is CACSFPPDQGGRYNEQFF. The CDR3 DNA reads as TGTGCCTGCAGTTTTCCCCCGGATCAGGGAGGCCGTTACAATGAGCAGTTCTTC.

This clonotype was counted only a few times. The CDR3 sequence: CASSPTGVPRSTDTQYF. In DNA, the CDR3 is TGTGCCAGCAGTCCGACGGGGGTACCCAGAAGCACAGATACGCAGTATTTT. The rearrangement links TRBV6-1 to TRBJ2-3; the D gene is possibly TRBD2 (6 bases). Germline V gene data show CDR1 as MNHNS and CDR2 as SASEGT. CDR3 length equals 17 residues. V dropped 5 bases and J dropped 0 bases, with 18 bases sitting between them.

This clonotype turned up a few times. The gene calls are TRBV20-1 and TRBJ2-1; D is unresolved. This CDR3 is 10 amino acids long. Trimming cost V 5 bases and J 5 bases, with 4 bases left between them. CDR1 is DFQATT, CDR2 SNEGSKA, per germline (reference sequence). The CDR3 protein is CSAYDNEQFF. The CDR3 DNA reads TGCAGTGCTTACGACAATGAGCAGTTCTTC.

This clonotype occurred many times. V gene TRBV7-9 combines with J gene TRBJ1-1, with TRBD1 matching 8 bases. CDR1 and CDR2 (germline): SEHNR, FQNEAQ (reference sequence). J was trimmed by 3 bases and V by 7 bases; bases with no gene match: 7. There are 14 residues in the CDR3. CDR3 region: CASTGTGGDTEAFF. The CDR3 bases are TGTGCCAGCACCGGGACAGGAGGGGACACTGAAGCTTTCTTT.

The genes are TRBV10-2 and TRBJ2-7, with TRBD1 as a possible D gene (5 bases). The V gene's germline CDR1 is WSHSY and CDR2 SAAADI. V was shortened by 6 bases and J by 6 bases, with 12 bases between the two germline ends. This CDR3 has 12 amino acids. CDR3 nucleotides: TGCGCCAGCAGCCTTGACAGAGCCGAGCAGTACTTC. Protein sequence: CASSLDRAEQYF.

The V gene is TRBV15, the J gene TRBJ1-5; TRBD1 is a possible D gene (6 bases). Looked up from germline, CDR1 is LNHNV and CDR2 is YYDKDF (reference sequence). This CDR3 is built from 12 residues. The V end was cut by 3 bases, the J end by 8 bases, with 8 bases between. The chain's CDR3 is CATSRNREPQHF. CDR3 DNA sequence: TGTGCCACCAGCAGGAACAGGGAGCCCCAGCATTTT.

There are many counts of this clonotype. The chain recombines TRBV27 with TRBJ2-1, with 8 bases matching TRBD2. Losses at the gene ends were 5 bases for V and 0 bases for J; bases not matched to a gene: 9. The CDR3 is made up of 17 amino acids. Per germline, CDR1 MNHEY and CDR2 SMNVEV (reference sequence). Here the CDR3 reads CASSPPSGWSSYNEQFF. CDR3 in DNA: TGTGCCAGCAGTCCCCCTAGCGGGTGGAGCTCCTACAATGAGCAGTTCTTC.

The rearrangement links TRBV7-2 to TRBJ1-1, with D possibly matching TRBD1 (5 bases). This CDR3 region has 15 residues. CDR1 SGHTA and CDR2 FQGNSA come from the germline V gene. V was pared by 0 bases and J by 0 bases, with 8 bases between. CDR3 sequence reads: CASSLAQALNTEAFF. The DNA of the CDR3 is TGTGCCAGCAGCTTAGCACAGGCCCTGAACACTGAAGCTTTCTTT.

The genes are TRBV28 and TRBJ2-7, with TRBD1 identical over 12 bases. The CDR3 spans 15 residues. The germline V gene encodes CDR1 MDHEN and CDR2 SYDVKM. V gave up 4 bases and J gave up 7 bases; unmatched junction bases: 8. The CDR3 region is CASSSPGQGASEQYV. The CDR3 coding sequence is TGTGCCAGCAGTTCCCCGGGACAGGGGGCGTCGGAGCAGTACGTC.

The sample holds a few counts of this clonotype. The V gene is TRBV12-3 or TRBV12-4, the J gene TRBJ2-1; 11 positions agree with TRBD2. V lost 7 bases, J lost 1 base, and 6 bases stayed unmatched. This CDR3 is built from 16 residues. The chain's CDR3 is CASKTSGVLSYNEQFF. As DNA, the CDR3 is TGTGCCAGCAAGACTAGCGGGGTTCTATCCTACAATGAGCAGTTCTTC.

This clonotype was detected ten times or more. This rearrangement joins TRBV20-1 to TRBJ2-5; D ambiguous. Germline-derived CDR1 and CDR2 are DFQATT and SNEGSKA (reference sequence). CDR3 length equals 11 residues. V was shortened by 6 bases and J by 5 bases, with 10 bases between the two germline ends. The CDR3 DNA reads TGCAGTGCACTGAAATGGGAGACCCAGTACTTC. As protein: CSALKWETQYF.